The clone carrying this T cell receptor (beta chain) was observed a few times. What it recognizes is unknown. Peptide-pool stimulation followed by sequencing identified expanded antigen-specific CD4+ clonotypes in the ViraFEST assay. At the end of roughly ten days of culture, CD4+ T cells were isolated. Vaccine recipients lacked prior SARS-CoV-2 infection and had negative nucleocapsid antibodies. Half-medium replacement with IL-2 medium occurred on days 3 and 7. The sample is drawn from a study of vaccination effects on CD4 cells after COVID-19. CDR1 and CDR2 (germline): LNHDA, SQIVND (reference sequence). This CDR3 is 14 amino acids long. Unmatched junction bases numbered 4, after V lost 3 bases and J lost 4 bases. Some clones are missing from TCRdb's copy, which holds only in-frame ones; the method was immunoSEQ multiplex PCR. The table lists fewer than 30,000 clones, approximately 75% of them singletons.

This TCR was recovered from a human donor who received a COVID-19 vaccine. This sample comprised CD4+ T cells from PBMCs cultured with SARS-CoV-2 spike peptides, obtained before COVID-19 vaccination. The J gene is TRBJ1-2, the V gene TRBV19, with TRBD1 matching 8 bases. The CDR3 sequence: CASSISTGGYGYTF. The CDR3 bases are TGTGCCAGTAGTATCTCTACAGGGGGCTATGGCTACACCTTC. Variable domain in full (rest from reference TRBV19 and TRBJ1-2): DGGITQSPKYLFRKEGQNVTLSCEQNLNHDAMYWYRQDPGQGLRLIYYSQIVNDFQKGDIAEGYSVSREKKESFPLTVTSAQKNPTAFYLCASSISTGGYGYTFGSGTRLTVV.